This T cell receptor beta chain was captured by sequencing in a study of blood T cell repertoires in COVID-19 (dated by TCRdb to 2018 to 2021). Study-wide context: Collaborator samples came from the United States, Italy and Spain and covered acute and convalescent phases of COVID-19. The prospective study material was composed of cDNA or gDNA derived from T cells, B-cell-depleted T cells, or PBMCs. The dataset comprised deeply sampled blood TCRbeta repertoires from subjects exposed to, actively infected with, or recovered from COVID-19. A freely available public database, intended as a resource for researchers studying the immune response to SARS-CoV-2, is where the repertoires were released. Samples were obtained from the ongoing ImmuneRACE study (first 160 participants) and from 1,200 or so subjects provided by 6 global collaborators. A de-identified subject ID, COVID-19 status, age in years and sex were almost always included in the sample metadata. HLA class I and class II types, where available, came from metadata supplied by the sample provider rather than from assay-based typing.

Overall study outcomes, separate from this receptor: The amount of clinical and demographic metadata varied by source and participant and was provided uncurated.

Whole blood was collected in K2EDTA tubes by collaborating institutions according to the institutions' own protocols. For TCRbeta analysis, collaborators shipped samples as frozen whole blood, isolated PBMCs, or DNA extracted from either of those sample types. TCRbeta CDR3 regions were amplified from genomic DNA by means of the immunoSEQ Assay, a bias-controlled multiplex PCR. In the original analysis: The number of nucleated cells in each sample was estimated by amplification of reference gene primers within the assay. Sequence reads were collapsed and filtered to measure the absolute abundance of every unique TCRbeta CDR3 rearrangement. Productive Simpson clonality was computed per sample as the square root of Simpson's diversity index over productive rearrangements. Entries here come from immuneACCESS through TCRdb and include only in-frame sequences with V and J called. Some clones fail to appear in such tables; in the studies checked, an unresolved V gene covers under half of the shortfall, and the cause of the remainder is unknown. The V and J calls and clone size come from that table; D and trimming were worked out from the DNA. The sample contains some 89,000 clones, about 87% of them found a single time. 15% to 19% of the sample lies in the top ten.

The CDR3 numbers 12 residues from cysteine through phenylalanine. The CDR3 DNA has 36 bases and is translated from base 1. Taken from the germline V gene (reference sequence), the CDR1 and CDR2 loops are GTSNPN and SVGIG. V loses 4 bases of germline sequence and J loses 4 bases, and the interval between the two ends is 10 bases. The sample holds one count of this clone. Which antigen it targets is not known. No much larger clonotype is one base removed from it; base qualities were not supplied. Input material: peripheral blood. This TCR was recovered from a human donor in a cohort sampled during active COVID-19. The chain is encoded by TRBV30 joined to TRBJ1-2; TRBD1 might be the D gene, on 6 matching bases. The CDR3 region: CAWNGGAYGYTF. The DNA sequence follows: TGTGCCTGGAACGGGGGGGCCTATGGCTACACCTTC.